A selection of T cell receptor beta chains follows, all from one sample in a study of blood T cell repertoires in COVID-19. Generated by immunoSEQ multiplex PCR, the TCRdb table keeps only in-frame clones and is missing some. The sample shows 320,000 or so clones, about nine tenths of them seen only once. Sequencing input: PBMCs or T cells enriched from blood (not recorded which). The receptor source for this set is a man between 60 and 75 years old who had recovered from COVID-19. Each CDR3 is given with its conserved first and last residue. The D gene is left open where the match is weak. A clone size is listed for some rows: how often the clone was seen (once, few, many), or a class if it is expanded.

size	J	V	D	length	DNA	CDR3
-	TRBJ2-3	TRBV6-6	TRBD2	15	TGTGCCAGCCGGGGGGACGGGGGAAACACAGATACGCAGTATTTT	CASRGDGGNTDTQYF
-	TRBJ2-4	TRBV7-9	-	16	TGTGCCAGCAGCCCCCGTCGACAGGGAGGCAAAAACATTCAGTACTTC	CASSPRRQGGKNIQYF
once	TRBJ1-2	TRBV3-1/TRBV3-2	TRBD1	15	TGTGCCAGCAGCCCCTCGGGACAGGGTAACTATGGCTACACCTTC	CASSPSGQGNYGYTF
-	TRBJ1-2	TRBV6-1	-	15	TGTGCCAGCAGTGAAGCCTCAGGGGTACTCTATGGCTACACCTTC	CASSEASGVLYGYTF
-	TRBJ1-1	TRBV3-1/TRBV3-2	-	17	TGTGCCAGCAGCCCGAGGACAGAGCGCTATATGAACACTGAAGCTTTCTTT	CASSPRTERYMNTEAFF
-	TRBJ1-5	TRBV19	TRBD1	15	TGTGCCAGTATCGACAGGGGGCGAGGCAATCAGCCCCAGCATTTT	CASIDRGRGNQPQHF
-	TRBJ1-4	TRBV28	-	15	TGTGCCAGCAGCCGGGACCAGGGACTGAGGGAAAAACTGTTTTTT	CASSRDQGLREKLFF
-	TRBJ1-1	TRBV23-1	-	12	TGCGCCCCAACTCTTCCGAACACTGAAGCTTTCTTT	CAPTLPNTEAFF
-	TRBJ2-2	TRBV6-5	TRBD1	15	TGTGCCAGCACCGACCTGACAGGGGATGGCGGGGAGCTGTTTTTT	CASTDLTGDGGELFF
-	TRBJ1-1	TRBV29-1	TRBD1	12	TGCAGCGTGGGGGACAGGGACACTGAAGCTTTCTTT	CSVGDRDTEAFF
-	TRBJ1-1	TRBV13	-	14	TGTGCCAGCAGCTTAGGCGGGGTGAACACTGAAGCTTTCTTT	CASSLGGVNTEAFF
-	TRBJ1-2	TRBV9	-	13	TGTGCCAGCAGCGTGGACAGCAACTATGGCTACACCTTC	CASSVDSNYGYTF
-	TRBJ1-4	TRBV7-6	-	14	TGTGCCAGCAGCTTCGGAGGAATTGATGAAAAACTGTTTTTT	CASSFGGIDEKLFF
-	TRBJ1-4	TRBV7-9	-	14	TGTGCCAGCAGCTTAATGCAGGGGATTGAAAAACTGTTTTTT	CASSLMQGIEKLFF
-	TRBJ2-3	TRBV9	-	15	TGTGCCAGCAGCGTTACATCGAGGGGCACAGATACGCAGTATTTT	CASSVTSRGTDTQYF
-	TRBJ1-1	TRBV6-5	-	15	TGTGCCAGCAGTTCTCAGCCCAGGGAGAACACTGAAGCTTTCTTT	CASSSQPRENTEAFF
-	TRBJ1-6	TRBV5-5	-	15	TGTGCCAGCAGCTTGGCCCCGACAGATAATTCACCCCTCCACTTT	CASSLAPTDNSPLHF
-	TRBJ1-1	TRBV23-1	-	14	TGCGCCAGCAGTCGCGGGGGCAGGAACACTGAAGCTTTCTTT	CASSRGGRNTEAFF
once	TRBJ1-2	TRBV29-1	-	12	TGCAGCGTTGACCCAGGGGAGGGTGGCTACACCTTC	CSVDPGEGGYTF
-	TRBJ2-1	TRBV5-1	-	15	TGCGCCAGCAGCTCGGACGGGGAAACGTACAATGAGCAGTTCTTC	CASSSDGETYNEQFF
-	TRBJ2-1	TRBV24-1	TRBD2	15	TGTGCCACCAGTGCCTCTAGCGGTTCCTACAATGAGCAGTTCTTC	CATSASSGSYNEQFF
-	TRBJ2-7	TRBV9	TRBD2	19	TGTGCCAGCAGCCCCAGCCCCGGGACTAGCGGGATGAGCTCCTACGAGCAGTACTTC	CASSPSPGTSGMSSYEQYF
-	TRBJ1-5	TRBV7-2	TRBD1	15	TGTGCCAGCAGCTTAGACAGGGGACTCAATCAGCCCCAGCATTTT	CASSLDRGLNQPQHF
once	TRBJ1-5	TRBV6-2/TRBV6-3	TRBD1	16	TGTGCCAGCAGTTACGCCACCGGGACAGGGACTCAGCCCCAGCATTTT	CASSYATGTGTQPQHF
-	TRBJ2-3	TRBV19	-	12	TGTGCCAGTAGTAATGAGGCAGATACGCAGTATTTT	CASSNEADTQYF
-	TRBJ2-1	TRBV20-1	-	14	TGCAGTGCTAGTAGATGGGAGGTCGGCAATGAGCAGTTCTTC	CSASRWEVGNEQFF
-	TRBJ2-2	TRBV28	TRBD2	17	TGTGCCAGCAGTCTAATCGGACTAGCGGGAGGGACCGGGGAGCTGTTTTTT	CASSLIGLAGGTGELFF
-	TRBJ2-5	TRBV24-1	-	15	TGTGCCACCAGTGATCCCCTGGGGGGTTCGGAGACCCAGTACTTC	CATSDPLGGSETQYF
-	TRBJ1-1	TRBV19	-	13	TGTGCCAGTAGTATAGCGAGAGGCACTGAAGCTTTCTTT	CASSIARGTEAFF
-	TRBJ1-2	TRBV5-1	-	13	TGCGCCAGCAGCTTGAGCCAAGACTATGGCTACACCTTC	CASSLSQDYGYTF
-	TRBJ2-1	TRBV2	-	13	TGTGCCAGCAGTGAAAGGGGCTACAATGAGCAGTTCTTC	CASSERGYNEQFF
-	TRBJ2-5	TRBV7-3	TRBD2	13	TGTGCCAGCAGCCGGGGGGGCCAAGAGACCCAGTACTTC	CASSRGGQETQYF
-	TRBJ2-2	TRBV6-5	-	16	TGTGCCAGCAGTTACTCCCGCGGGGGCGTATTCGGGGAGCTGTTTTTT	CASSYSRGGVFGELFF
-	TRBJ2-3	TRBV12-3/TRBV12-4	-	11	TGTGCCAGCAGCCACGAGCAATCGCAGTATTTT	CASSHEQSQYF
-	TRBJ1-4	TRBV13	TRBD1	16	TGTGCCAGCAGTCTACTCTCCGGGACAGTAAATGAAAAACTGTTTTTT	CASSLLSGTVNEKLFF
-	TRBJ2-1	TRBV28	TRBD2	14	TGTGCCAGCAGTCCCCTACGGGAGGACAATGAGCAGTTCTTC	CASSPLREDNEQFF
-	TRBJ1-2	TRBV5-1	-	15	TGCGCCAGCAGCTTGGAGCCAGGGGTGGACTATGGCTACACCTTC	CASSLEPGVDYGYTF
-	TRBJ2-3	TRBV5-1	TRBD2	18	TGCGCCAGCAGCTTGGGCGGGACTAGCGGGAGTAGCACAGATACGCAGTATTTT	CASSLGGTSGSSTDTQYF
-	TRBJ1-4	TRBV28	-	14	TGTGCCAGCAGTTTAGAGTCCCCTAATGAAAAACTGTTTTTT	CASSLESPNEKLFF
-	TRBJ1-1	TRBV9	TRBD1	14	TGTGCCAGCAGCGTGTCCCCCGGGACAGCTGAAGCTTTCTTT	CASSVSPGTAEAFF
-	TRBJ1-6	TRBV5-1	-	15	TGCGCCAGCAGCTTGGGCGGGACTCCAAATTCACCCCTCCACTTT	CASSLGGTPNSPLHF
-	TRBJ2-7	TRBV6-5	-	15	TGTGCCAGCAGTTACTCAATGACTAACAACTACGAGCAGTACTTC	CASSYSMTNNYEQYF
once	TRBJ1-3	TRBV9	-	15	TGTGCCAGCAGCGCCCAACAAGGGGCTGGAAACACCATATATTTT	CASSAQQGAGNTIYF
-	TRBJ2-1	TRBV7-9	-	13	TGTGCCAGCAGCTTAGGAGCGGGCAATGAGCAGTTCTTC	CASSLGAGNEQFF
-	TRBJ1-5	TRBV2	TRBD1	13	TGTGCCGGCTCCGGGACAGGGCCTACGCCCCAGCATTTT	CAGSGTGPTPQHF
-	TRBJ2-5	TRBV5-1	TRBD2	16	TGCGCCAGCAGCTTGGGTTTCTCGGGAGGAGCGGAGACCCAGTACTTC	CASSLGFSGGAETQYF
-	TRBJ1-6	TRBV27	TRBD1	15	TGTGCCAGCAGTTTGGAGGGACAGGATAATTCACCCCTCCACTTT	CASSLEGQDNSPLHF
-	TRBJ2-5	TRBV14	TRBD1	15	TGTGCCAGCAGCCAAGTCAGGACAGGGGCGAAGACCCAGTACTTC	CASSQVRTGAKTQYF
-	TRBJ2-2	TRBV10-1	-	15	TGCGCCAGCAGTGTTGGGGAGACGAACACCGGGGAGCTGTTTTTT	CASSVGETNTGELFF
-	TRBJ1-3	TRBV6-5	-	15	TGTGCCAGCAGCCAACTCCGGGTTTTTGAAAACACCATATATTTT	CASSQLRVFENTIYF